This paragraph reports one T cell receptor (beta chain). The record originates from a study of CDR3 diversity in severe acne. The V and J ends lost 8 bases and 4 bases respectively, with 11 bases between them. This CDR3 region has 13 residues. Germline V gives CDR1 LGHNT, CDR2 FRNRAP. A single record per CDR3 protein comes from TCRdb applying MiXCR to the PCR reads. The data hold about 97,000 distinct CDR3 sequences, with under 60% observed a single time. This chain links TRBV12-5 with TRBJ2-2; a possible D gene is TRBD2 (6 bases). The clonotype originates from a male donor with acne. The sequenced sample was blood. The CDR3 DNA reads as TGTGCTAGTTCGACAGCGGGCACCGGGGAGCTGTTTTTT. This sequence encodes CASSTAGTGELFF.